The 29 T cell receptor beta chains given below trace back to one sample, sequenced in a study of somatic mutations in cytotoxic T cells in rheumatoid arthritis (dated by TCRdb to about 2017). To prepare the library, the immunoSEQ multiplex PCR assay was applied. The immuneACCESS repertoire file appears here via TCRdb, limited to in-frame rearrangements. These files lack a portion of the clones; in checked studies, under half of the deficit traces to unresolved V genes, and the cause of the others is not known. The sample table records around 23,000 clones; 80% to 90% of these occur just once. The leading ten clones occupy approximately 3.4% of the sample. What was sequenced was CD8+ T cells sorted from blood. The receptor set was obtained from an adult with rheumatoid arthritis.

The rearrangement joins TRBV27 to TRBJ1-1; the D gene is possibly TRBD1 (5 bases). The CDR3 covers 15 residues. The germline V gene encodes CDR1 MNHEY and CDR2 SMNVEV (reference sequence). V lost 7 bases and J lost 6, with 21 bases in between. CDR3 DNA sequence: TGTGCCAGCACCCCTTCTTCCTTATCGGGGGCTGAAGCTTTCTTT. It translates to CASTPSSLSGAEAFF.

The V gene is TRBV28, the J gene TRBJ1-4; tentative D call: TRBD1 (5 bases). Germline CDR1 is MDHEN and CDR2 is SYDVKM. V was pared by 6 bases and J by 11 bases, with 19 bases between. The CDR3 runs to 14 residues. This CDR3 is CASRQNGAGTKLFF. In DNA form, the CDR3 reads TGTGCCAGCAGACAAAATGGAGCAGGGACTAAACTGTTTTTT.

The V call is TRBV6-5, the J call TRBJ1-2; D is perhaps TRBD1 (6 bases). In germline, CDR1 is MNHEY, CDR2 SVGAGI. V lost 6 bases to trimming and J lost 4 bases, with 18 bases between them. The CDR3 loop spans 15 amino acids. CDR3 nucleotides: TGTGCCAGCAGGCTGACCGAAGGGACACCCTATGGCTACACCTTC. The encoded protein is CASRLTEGTPYGYTF.

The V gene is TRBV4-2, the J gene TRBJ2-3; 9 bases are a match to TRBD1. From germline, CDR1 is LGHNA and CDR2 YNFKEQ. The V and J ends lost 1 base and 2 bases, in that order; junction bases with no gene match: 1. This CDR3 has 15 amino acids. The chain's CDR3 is CASSQGTGDTDTQYF. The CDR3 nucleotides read TGTGCCAGCAGCCAAGGGACAGGGGACACAGATACGCAGTATTTT.

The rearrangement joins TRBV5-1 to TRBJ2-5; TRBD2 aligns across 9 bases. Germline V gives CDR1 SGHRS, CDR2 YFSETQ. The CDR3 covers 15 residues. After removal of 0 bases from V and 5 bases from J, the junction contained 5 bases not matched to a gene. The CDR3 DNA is TGCGCCAGCAGCTTGGGCGGGGGGGTGATCGAGACCCAGTACTTC. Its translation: CASSLGGGVIETQYF.

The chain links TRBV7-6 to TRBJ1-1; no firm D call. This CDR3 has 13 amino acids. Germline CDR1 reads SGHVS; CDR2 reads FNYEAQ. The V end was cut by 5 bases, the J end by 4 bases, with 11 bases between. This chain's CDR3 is CASSDRAGTEAFF. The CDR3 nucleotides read TGTGCCAGCAGCGACCGAGCCGGCACTGAAGCTTTCTTT.

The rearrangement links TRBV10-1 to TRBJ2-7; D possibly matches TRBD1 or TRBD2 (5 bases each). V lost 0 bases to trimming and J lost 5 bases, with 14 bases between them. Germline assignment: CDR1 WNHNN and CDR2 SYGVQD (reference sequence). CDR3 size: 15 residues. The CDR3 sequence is CASSESRGVSHEQYF. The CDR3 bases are TGCGCCAGCAGTGAGTCGAGAGGGGTTAGCCACGAGCAGTACTTC.

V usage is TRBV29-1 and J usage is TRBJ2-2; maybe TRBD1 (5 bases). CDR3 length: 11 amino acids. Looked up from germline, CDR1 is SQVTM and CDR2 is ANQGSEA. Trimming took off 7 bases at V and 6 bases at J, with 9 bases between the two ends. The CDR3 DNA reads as TGCAGCGCACAGGCGTCCGGGGAGCTGTTTTTT. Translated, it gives CSAQASGELFF.

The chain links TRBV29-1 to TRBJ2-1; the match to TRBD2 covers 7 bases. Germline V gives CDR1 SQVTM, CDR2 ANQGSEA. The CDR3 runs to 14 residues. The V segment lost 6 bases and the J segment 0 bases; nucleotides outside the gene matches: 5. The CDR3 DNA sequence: TGCAGCGTCGTCAGCGGGACCTCCTACAATGAGCAGTTCTTC. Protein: CSVVSGTSYNEQFF.

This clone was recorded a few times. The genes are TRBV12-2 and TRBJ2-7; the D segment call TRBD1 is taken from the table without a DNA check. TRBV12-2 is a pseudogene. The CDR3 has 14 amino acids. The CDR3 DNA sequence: TGTGCAAGTCGCCCCGGGACAGGGGGCTACGAGCAGTACTTC. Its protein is CASRPGTGGYEQYF.

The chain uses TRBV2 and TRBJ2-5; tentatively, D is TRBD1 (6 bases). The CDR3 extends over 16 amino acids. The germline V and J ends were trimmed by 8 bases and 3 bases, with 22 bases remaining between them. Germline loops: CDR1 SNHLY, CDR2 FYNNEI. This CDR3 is CASRTTTGIRKETQYF. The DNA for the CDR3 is TGTGCCAGCCGAACCACCACAGGGATCCGAAAAGAGACCCAGTACTTC.

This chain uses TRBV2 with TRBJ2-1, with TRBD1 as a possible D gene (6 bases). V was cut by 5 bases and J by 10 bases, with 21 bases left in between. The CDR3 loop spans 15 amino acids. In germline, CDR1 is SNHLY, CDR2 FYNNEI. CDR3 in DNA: TGTGCCAGCAGTCCCGGGACATTCTCTTACCCCGAGCAGTTCTTC. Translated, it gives CASSPGTFSYPEQFF. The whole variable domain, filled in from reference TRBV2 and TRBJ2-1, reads EPEVTQTPSHQVTQMGQEVILRCVPISNHLYFYWYRQILGQKVEFLVSFYNNEISEKSEIFDDQFSVERPDGSNFTLKIRSTKLEDSAMYFCASSPGTFSYPEQFFGPGTRLTVL.

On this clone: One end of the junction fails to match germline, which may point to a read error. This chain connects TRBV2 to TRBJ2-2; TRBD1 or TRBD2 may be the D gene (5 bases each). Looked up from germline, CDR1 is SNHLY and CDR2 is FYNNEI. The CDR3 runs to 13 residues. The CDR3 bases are TGTGCCCGCAGGGCGGGGAACACCGGGGAGCTGTTTTTT. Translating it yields CARRAGNTGELFF.

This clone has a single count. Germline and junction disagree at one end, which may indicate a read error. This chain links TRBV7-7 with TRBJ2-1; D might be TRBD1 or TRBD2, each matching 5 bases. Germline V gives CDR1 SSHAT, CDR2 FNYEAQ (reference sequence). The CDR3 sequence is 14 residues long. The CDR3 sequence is CASSLDGTRNEQFF. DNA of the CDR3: TGTGCTAGCAGCTTAGACGGGACCCGCAATGAGCAGTTCTTC.

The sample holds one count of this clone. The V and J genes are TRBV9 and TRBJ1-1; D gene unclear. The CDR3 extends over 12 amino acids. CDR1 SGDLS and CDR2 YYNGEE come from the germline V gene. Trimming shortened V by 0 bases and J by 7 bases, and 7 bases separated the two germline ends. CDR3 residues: CASSVDWDEAFF. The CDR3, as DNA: TGTGCCAGCAGCGTAGACTGGGATGAAGCTTTCTTT.

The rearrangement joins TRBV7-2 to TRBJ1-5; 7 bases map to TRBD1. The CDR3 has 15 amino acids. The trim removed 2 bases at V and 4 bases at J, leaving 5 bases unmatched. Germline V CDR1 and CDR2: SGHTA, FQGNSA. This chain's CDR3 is CASSLYRGANQPQHF. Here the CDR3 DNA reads TGTGCCAGCAGCTTATACAGGGGTGCTAATCAGCCCCAGCATTTT.

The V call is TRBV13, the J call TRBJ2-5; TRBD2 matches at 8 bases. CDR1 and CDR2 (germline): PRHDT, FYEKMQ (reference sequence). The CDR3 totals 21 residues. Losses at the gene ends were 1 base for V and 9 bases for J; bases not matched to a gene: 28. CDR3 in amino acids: CASSLVSAVEERGPAQEAQYF. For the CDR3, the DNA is TGTGCCAGCAGCTTAGTTTCCGCCGTGGAGGAGCGGGGGCCCGCCCAGGAGGCCCAGTACTTC.

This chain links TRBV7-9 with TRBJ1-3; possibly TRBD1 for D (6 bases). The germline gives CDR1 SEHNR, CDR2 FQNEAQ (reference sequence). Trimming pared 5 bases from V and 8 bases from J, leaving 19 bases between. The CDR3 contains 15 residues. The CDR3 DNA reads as TGTGCCAGCAGCCTCTCGAAGGGCAGGGGAGACACCATATATTTT. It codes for CASSLSKGRGDTIYF.

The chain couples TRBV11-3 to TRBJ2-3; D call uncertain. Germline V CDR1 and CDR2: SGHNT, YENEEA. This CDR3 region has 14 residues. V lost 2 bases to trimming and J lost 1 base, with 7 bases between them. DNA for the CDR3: TGTGCCAGCAGCTTATACAGTGGCACAGATACGCAGTATTTT. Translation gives CASSLYSGTDTQYF.

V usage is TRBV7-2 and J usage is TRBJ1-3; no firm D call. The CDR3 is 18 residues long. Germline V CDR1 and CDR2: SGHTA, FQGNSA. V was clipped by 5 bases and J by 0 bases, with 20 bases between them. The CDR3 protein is CASSPLAGPSSSGNTIYF. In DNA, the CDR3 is TGTGCCAGCAGCCCCTTAGCAGGACCGTCGAGCTCTGGAAACACCATATATTTT.

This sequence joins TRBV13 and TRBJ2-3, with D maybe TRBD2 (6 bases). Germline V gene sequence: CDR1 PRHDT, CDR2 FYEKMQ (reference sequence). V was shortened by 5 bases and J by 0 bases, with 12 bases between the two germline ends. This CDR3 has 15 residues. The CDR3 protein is CASSLTGLSTDTQYF. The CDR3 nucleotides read TGTGCCAGCAGCCTAACGGGACTGAGCACAGATACGCAGTATTTT.

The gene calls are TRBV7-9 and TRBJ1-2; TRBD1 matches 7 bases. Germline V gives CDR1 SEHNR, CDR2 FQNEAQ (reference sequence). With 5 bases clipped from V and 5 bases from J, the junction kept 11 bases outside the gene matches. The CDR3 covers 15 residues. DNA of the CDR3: TGTGCCAGCAGCACCCGACAGGGCTCAGGGTATGGCTACACCTTC. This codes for CASSTRQGSGYGYTF.

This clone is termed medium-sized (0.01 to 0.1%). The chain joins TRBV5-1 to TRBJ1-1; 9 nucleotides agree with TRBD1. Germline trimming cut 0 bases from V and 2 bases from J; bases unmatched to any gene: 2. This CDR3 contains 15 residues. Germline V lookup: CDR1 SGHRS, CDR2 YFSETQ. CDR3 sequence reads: CASSLGDRDNTEAFF. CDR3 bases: TGCGCCAGCAGCTTGGGGGACAGGGATAACACTGAAGCTTTCTTT. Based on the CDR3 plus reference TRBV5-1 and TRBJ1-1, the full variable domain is KAGVTQTPRYLIKTRGQQVTLSCSPISGHRSVSWYQQTPGQGLQFLFEYFSETQRNKGNFPGRFSGRQFSNSRSEMNVSTLELGDSALYLCASSLGDRDNTEAFFGQGTRLTVV.

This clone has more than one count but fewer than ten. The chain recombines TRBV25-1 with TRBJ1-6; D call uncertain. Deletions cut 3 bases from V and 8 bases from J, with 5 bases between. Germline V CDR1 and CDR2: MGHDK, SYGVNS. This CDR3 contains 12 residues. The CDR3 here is CASSDGDSPLHF. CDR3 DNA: TGTGCCAGCAGTGACGGAGATTCACCCCTCCACTTT.

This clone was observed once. In DNA, the CDR3 is TGTGCCAGCAGTGGAGCGGGGGGTTCCAACTATGGCTACACCTTC. Protein: CASSGAGGSNYGYTF. The chain links TRBV25-1 to TRBJ1-2; D is possibly TRBD1 (5 bases). V lost 4 bases to trimming and J lost 2 bases, with 14 bases between them. This CDR3 is 15 amino acids long. CDR1 and CDR2 (germline): MGHDK, SYGVNS.

The DNA of the CDR3 is TGTGCCAGCAGCGTCGACGGGGGGAGCTCCTACAATGAGCAGTTCTTC. This gives the protein CASSVDGGSSYNEQFF. The chain carries TRBV7-6 and TRBJ2-1, with 7 nucleotides matching TRBD2. Germline lookup yields CDR1 SGHVS and CDR2 FNYEAQ. This CDR3 spans 16 amino acids. Germline trimming cut 5 bases from V and 0 bases from J; bases unmatched to any gene: 7.

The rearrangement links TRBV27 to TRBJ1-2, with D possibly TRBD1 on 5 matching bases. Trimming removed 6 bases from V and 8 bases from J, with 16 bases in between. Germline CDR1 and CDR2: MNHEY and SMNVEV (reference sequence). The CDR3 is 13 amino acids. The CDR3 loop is CASRGPLLEGYTF. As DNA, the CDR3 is TGTGCCAGCAGGGGACCGCTACTGGAGGGCTACACCTTC.

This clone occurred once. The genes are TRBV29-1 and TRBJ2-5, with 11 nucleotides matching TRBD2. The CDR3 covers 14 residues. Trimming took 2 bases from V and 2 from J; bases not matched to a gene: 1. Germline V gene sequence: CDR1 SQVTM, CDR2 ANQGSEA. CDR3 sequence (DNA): TGCAGCGTTGAACTAGCGGGGGGTCAAGAGACCCAGTACTTC. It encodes CSVELAGGQETQYF.

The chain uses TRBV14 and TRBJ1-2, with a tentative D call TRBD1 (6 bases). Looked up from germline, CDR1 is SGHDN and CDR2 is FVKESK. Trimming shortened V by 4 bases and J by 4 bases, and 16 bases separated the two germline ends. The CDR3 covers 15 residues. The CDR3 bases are TGTGCCAGCAGCCTTCGGAAAGGGGGACCCTATGGCTACACCTTC. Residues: CASSLRKGGPYGYTF.